What follows describes a single T cell receptor (beta chain). This table comes from immunoSEQ multiplex PCR, and its TCRdb copy is limited to in-frame clones, with some not included. Found here are 400,000 or so clones, roughly 90% of them singletons; the top ten hold approximately 2%. This sample is drawn from a study of blood T cell repertoires in COVID-19. Overall study: From T cells, B-cell-depleted T cells, or PBMCs came the material, which was cDNA or gDNA.

Germline V gene data show CDR1 as SGHRS and CDR2 as YFSETQ. With 4 bases clipped from V and 5 bases from J, the junction kept 11 bases outside the gene matches. The CDR3 loop spans 15 amino acids. The clonotype comes from a woman between 40 and 55 years old with acute COVID-19. Sequenced sample: PBMCs or T cells enriched from blood (not recorded which). The chain links TRBV5-1 to TRBJ1-2; 7 bases are a match to TRBD1. CDR3 bases: TGCGCCAGCAGCCCACGACAGGGTGGTGGGTATGGCTACACCTTC. Its protein product is CASSPRQGGGYGYTF.